This T cell receptor beta chain originates from a study of T-cell reconstitution after alpha-beta-depleted transplantation in children. This clonotype has a count of ten or more. Preparation of the TCRbeta library involved a method that used unique molecular identifiers. Each CDR3 protein gets one entry after TCRdb re-called the PCR reads with MiXCR. The sample has 150,000 to 200,000 distinct CDR3 sequences, about 6.3% seen once. This receptor was taken from a human donor who donated a stem cell graft to a child with Wiskott-Aldrich syndrome. The sequences come from PBMCs from the stem cell graft donor, collected from the stem cell graft.

The CDR3 coding sequence is TGCGCCAGCAGCCAGCGGGAGTTCCGGACTAGCACAGATACGCAGTATTTT. As protein: CASSQREFRTSTDTQYF. This chain links TRBV4-3 with TRBJ2-3, with 7 bases aligning to TRBD2. Germline assignment: CDR1 LGHNA and CDR2 YSLEER. V lost 3 bases and J lost 0; bases outside the gene matches: 9. The CDR3 sequence is 17 residues long.